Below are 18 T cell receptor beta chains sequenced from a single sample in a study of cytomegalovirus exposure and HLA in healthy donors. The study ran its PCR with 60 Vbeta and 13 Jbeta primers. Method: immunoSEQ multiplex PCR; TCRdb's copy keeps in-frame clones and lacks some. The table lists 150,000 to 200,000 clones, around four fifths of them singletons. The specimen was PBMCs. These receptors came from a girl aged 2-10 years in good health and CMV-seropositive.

DNA for the CDR3: TGTGCCTGGAAGTGGGACACCTTAAACTATGGCTACACCTTC. Amino acids: CAWKWDTLNYGYTF. This chain uses TRBV30 with TRBJ1-2, with D possibly TRBD1 on 6 matching bases. Germline values: CDR1 GTSNPN, CDR2 SVGIG (reference sequence). V was pared by 4 bases and J by 2 bases, with 14 bases between. The CDR3 runs to 14 residues.

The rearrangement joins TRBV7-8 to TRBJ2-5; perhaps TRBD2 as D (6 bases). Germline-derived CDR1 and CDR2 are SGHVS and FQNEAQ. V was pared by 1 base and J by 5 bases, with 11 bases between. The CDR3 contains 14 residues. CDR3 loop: CASSLDGGTETQYF. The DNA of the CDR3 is TGTGCCAGCAGCTTAGATGGCGGGACGGAGACCCAGTACTTC.

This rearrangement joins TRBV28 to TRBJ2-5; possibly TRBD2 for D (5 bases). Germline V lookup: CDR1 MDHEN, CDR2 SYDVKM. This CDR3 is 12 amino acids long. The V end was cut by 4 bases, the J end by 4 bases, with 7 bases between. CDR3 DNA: TGTGCCAGCAGTTCCGGAGGAGAGACCCAGTACTTC. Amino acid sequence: CASSSGGETQYF.

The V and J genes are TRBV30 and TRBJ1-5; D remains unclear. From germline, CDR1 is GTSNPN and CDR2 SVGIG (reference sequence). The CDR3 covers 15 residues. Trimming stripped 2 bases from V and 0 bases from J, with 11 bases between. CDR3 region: CAWSLDMTSNQPQHF. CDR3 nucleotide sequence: TGTGCCTGGAGTTTAGACATGACTAGCAATCAGCCCCAGCATTTT.

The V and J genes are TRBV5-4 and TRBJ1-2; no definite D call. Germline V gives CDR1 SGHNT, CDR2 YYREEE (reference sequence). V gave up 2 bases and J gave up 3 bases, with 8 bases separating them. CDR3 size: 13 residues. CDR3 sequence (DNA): TGTGCCAGCAGCTTCAGTATTGACTATGGCTACACCTTC. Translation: CASSFSIDYGYTF.

CDR3 in DNA: TGTGCCAGCAGCTGGACAGGTGCTAATGAGCAGTTCTTC. Protein sequence: CASSWTGANEQFF. This rearrangement joins TRBV6-6 to TRBJ2-1, with TRBD1 identical over 7 bases. The germline CDR1 and CDR2 sequences are MNHNY and SVGAGI (reference sequence). This CDR3 contains 13 residues. V lost 6 bases, J lost 7 bases, and 6 bases stayed unmatched.

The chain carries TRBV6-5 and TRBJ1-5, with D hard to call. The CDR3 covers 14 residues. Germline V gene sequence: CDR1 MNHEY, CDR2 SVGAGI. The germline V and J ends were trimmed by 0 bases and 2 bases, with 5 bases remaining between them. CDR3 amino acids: CASSYSSGNQPQHF. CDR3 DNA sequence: TGTGCCAGCAGTTACTCGAGCGGCAATCAGCCCCAGCATTTT.

The CDR3 loop is CASSLRREGYEQYF. DNA for the CDR3: TGTGCCAGCAGTTTGAGGCGGGAGGGCTACGAGCAGTACTTC. This rearrangement joins TRBV27 to TRBJ2-7; 9 bases are shared with TRBD2. Germline V gives CDR1 MNHEY, CDR2 SMNVEV (reference sequence). This CDR3 spans 14 amino acids. J was trimmed by 3 bases and V by 3 bases; bases with no gene match: 3.

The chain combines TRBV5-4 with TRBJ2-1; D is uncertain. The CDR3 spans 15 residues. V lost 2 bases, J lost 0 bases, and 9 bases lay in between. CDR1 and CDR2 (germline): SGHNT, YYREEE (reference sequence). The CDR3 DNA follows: TGTGCCAGCAGCTTCTTAGCCAGCTCCTACAATGAGCAGTTCTTC. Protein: CASSFLASSYNEQFF.

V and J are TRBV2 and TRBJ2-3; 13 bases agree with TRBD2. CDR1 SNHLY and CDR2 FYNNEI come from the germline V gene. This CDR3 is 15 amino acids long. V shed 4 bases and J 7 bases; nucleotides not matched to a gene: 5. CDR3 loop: CASSGTSGRSNTQYF. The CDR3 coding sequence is TGTGCCAGCAGTGGGACTAGCGGGAGATCAAATACGCAGTATTTT.

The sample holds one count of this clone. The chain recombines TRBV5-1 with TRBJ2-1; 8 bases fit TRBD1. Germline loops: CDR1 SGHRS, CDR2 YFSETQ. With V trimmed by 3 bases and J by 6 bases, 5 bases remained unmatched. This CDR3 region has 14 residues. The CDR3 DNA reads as TGCGCCAGCAGCTGGACAGGGCCATTCAATGAGCAGTTCTTC. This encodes CASSWTGPFNEQFF.

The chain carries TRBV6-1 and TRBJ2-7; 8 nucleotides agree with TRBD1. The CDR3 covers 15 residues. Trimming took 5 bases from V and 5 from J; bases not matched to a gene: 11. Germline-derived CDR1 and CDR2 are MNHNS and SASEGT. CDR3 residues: CASSPPGQVYDEQYF. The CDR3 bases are TGTGCCAGCAGTCCTCCGGGACAGGTATATGACGAGCAGTACTTC.

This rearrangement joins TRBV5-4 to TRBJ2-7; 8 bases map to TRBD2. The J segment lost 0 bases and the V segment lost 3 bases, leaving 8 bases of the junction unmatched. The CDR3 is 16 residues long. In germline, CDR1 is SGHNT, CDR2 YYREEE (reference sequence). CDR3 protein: CASSSPLAGLSYEQYF. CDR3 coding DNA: TGTGCCAGCAGCTCCCCCTTAGCGGGACTCTCCTACGAGCAGTACTTC.

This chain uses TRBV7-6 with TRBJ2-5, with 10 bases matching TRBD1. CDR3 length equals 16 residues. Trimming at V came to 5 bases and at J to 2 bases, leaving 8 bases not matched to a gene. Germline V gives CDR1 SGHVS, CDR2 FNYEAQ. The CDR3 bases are TGTGCCAGCAGCCTTAGGACAGGGGGGAAACAAGAGACCCAGTACTTC. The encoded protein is CASSLRTGGKQETQYF.

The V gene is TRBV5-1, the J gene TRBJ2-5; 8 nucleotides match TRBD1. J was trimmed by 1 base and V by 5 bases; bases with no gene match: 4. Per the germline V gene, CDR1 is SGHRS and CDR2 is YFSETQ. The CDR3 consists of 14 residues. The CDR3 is CASRQDRVQETQYF. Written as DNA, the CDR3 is TGCGCCAGCAGACAGGACAGGGTCCAAGAGACCCAGTACTTC.

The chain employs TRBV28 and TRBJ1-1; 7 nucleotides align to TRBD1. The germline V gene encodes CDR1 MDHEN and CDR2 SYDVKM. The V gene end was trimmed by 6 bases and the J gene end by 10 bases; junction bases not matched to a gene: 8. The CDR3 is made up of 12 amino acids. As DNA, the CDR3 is TGTGCCAGCAGCCTGACAGGGCTCGGAGCTTTCTTT. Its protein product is CASSLTGLGAFF.

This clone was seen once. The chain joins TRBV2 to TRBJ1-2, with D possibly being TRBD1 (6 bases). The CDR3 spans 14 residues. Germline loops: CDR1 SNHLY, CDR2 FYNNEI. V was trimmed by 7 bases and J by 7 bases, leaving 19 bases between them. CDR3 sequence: CASISETGGGGYTF. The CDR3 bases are TGTGCCAGCATCTCCGAGACAGGTGGAGGTGGCTACACCTTC.

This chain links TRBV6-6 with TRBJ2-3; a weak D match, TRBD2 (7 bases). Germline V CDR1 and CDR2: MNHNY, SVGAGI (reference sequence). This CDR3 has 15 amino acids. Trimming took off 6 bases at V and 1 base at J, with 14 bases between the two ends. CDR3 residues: CASSDGGAGTDTQYF. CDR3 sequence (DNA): TGTGCCAGCAGCGATGGGGGGGCGGGCACAGATACGCAGTATTTT.